The 32 T cell receptor beta chains below were found in one sample sequenced in a study of blood T cell repertoires in COVID-19. The table came from immunoSEQ multiplex PCR; TCRdb's copy has only in-frame clones and leaves some out. The table shows around 130,000 clones, with roughly 90% occurring only once. Sequenced: PBMCs or T cells enriched from blood (not recorded which). The receptor source for this set is a woman between 45 and 65 years old who had recovered from COVID-19.

This chain joins TRBV5-1 and TRBJ2-7, with 13 positions matching TRBD2. The CDR3 contains 15 residues. With V trimmed by 3 bases and J by 1 base, 1 base remained unmatched. Germline CDR1 reads SGHRS; CDR2 reads YFSETQ. The CDR3 loop is CASSWTSGGSYEQYF. CDR3 DNA: TGCGCCAGCAGCTGGACTAGCGGGGGATCCTACGAGCAGTACTTC. Supplemented by reference TRBV5-1 and TRBJ2-7, the full variable domain reads KAGVTQTPRYLIKTRGQQVTLSCSPISGHRSVSWYQQTPGQGLQFLFEYFSETQRNKGNFPGRFSGRQFSNSRSEMNVSTLELGDSALYLCASSWTSGGSYEQYFGPGTRLTVT.

The rearrangement uses TRBV19 and TRBJ2-7; the match to TRBD1 covers 7 bases. Germline values: CDR1 LNHDA, CDR2 SQIVND (reference sequence). The CDR3 loop spans 15 amino acids. The V segment lost 1 base and the J segment 2 bases; nucleotides outside the gene matches: 5. This CDR3 is CASSIVKGAAYEQYF. CDR3 coding DNA: TGTGCCAGTAGTATAGTAAAGGGGGCCGCCTACGAGCAGTACTTC. Based on the CDR3 plus reference TRBV19 and TRBJ2-7, the full variable domain is DGGITQSPKYLFRKEGQNVTLSCEQNLNHDAMYWYRQDPGQGLRLIYYSQIVNDFQKGDIAEGYSVSREKKESFPLTVTSAQKNPTAFYLCASSIVKGAAYEQYFGPGTRLTVT.

The chain is built from TRBV12-2 and TRBJ1-4. TRBV12-2 is a pseudogene. This CDR3 has 16 amino acids. The CDR3 coding sequence is TGTGCAAGTCGCTTAAGCGGCAGAATAACTAATGAAAAACTGTTTTTT. This gives the protein CASRLSGRITNEKLFF.

The rearrangement joins TRBV18 to TRBJ2-1; the match to TRBD2 covers 13 bases. J was trimmed by 0 bases and V by 3 bases; bases with no gene match: 5. The length of the CDR3 is 18 residues. Germline V gene lookup returns CDR1 KGHSH and CDR2 LQKENI. CDR3 residues: CASSPGTSGASSYNEQFF. The CDR3 nucleotides are TGTGCCAGCTCACCCGGGACTAGCGGGGCCTCCTCCTACAATGAGCAGTTCTTC.

The V call is TRBV30, the J call TRBJ2-5; tentatively, D is TRBD1 (6 bases). Germline V gene lookup returns CDR1 GTSNPN and CDR2 SVGIG (reference sequence). V lost 7 bases to trimming and J lost 0 bases, with 9 bases between them. The CDR3 is made up of 12 amino acids. CDR3 sequence: CALTGYQETQYF. DNA for the CDR3: TGTGCCTTGACAGGTTACCAAGAGACCCAGTACTTC.

The chain couples TRBV24-1 to TRBJ1-2, with D perhaps TRBD1 (6 bases). The germline V and J ends were trimmed by 5 bases and 8 bases, with 14 bases remaining between them. This CDR3 is 13 amino acids long. Germline V gene lookup returns CDR1 KGHDR and CDR2 SFDVKD. CDR3 sequence reads: CATSADRNGGYTF. The CDR3 DNA is TGTGCCACCAGTGCCGACAGGAACGGCGGCTACACCTTC.

The V call is TRBV19, the J call TRBJ2-7, with TRBD1 matching 7 bases. This CDR3 has 15 amino acids. The germline CDR1 and CDR2 sequences are LNHDA and SQIVND (reference sequence). J lost 4 bases, V lost 5 bases, and 11 bases had no gene match. The CDR3 region is CASSPDREIVYEQYF. In nucleotides, the CDR3 is TGTGCCAGTAGTCCCGACAGGGAAATAGTTTACGAGCAGTACTTC. Full variable domain (missing parts from reference TRBV19 and TRBJ2-7): DGGITQSPKYLFRKEGQNVTLSCEQNLNHDAMYWYRQDPGQGLRLIYYSQIVNDFQKGDIAEGYSVSREKKESFPLTVTSAQKNPTAFYLCASSPDREIVYEQYFGPGTRLTVT.

V usage is TRBV19 and J usage is TRBJ2-2; tentatively, D is TRBD1 (6 bases). The CDR3 contains 16 residues. V lost 3 bases, J lost 0 bases, and 11 bases lay in between. Germline loops: CDR1 LNHDA, CDR2 SQIVND (reference sequence). This chain's CDR3 is CASSIYRTANTGELFF. The CDR3 DNA reads as TGTGCCAGTAGTATTTATCGGACAGCGAACACCGGGGAGCTGTTTTTT.

The chain carries TRBV4-3 and TRBJ2-7; D remains unclear. Germline lookup yields CDR1 LGHNA and CDR2 YSLEER. V was clipped by 0 bases and J by 7 bases, with 16 bases between them. The CDR3 is 15 amino acids. The CDR3 DNA sequence: TGCGCCAGCAGCCAAGATAATCAGACTCCAAGAGAGCAGTACTTC. It codes for CASSQDNQTPREQYF.

The rearrangement joins TRBV7-9 to TRBJ1-2; the match to TRBD1 covers 11 bases. V lost 5 bases, J lost 5 bases, and 13 bases stayed unmatched. The germline gives CDR1 SEHNR, CDR2 FQNEAQ (reference sequence). This CDR3 is built from 17 residues. CDR3 sequence: CASSPGGQGVSFYGYTF. The CDR3 nucleotides read TGTGCCAGCAGCCCCGGGGGACAGGGGGTATCCTTTTATGGCTACACCTTC.

This clone has only a few counts. This chain links TRBV5-1 with TRBJ2-7; TRBD1 matches 8 bases. Germline CDR1 is SGHRS and CDR2 is YFSETQ. After removal of 5 bases from V and 5 bases from J, the junction contained 12 bases not matched to a gene. The length of the CDR3 is 15 residues. CDR3 nucleotides: TGCGCCAGCAGTTCGGACGGACAGGGAGTCCACGAGCAGTACTTC. Its translation is CASSSDGQGVHEQYF.

J is TRBJ2-5 and V is TRBV6-5; the D gene is possibly TRBD2 (5 bases). CDR1 and CDR2 from the germline V gene are MNHEY and SVGAGI. The CDR3 consists of 16 residues. Between the trimmed V and J ends, which lost 0 bases and 3 bases, there was a span of 14 bases. CDR3 DNA: TGTGCCAGCAGTTACTCCGTGCGGGTTTTTAAAGAGACCCAGTACTTC. Protein: CASSYSVRVFKETQYF.

The chain links TRBV10-1 to TRBJ2-7; 7 positions agree with TRBD1. The V gene's germline CDR1 is WNHNN and CDR2 SYGVQD (reference sequence). The CDR3 is 15 amino acids. J gave up 0 bases and V 6 bases, and 8 bases lay outside the gene matches. This CDR3 is CASSSGTESSYEQYF. In DNA, the CDR3 is TGCGCCAGCAGCTCCGGGACAGAGAGCTCCTACGAGCAGTACTTC.

The chain links TRBV5-4 to TRBJ2-3; TRBD2 matches 10 bases. Germline V CDR1 and CDR2: SGHNT, YYREEE (reference sequence). The CDR3 is 15 residues long. The trim removed 1 base at V and 4 bases at J, leaving 3 bases unmatched. CDR3 in amino acids: CASSLRLAGADTQYF. The CDR3 bases are TGTGCCAGCAGCTTGCGGCTAGCGGGGGCAGATACGCAGTATTTT.

The J gene is TRBJ1-2, the V gene TRBV30; maybe TRBD1 (5 bases). Germline loops: CDR1 GTSNPN, CDR2 SVGIG (reference sequence). V lost 3 bases to trimming and J lost 3 bases, with 11 bases between them. The CDR3 extends over 13 amino acids. CDR3 residues: CAWRPDTHYGYTF. The CDR3 DNA reads as TGTGCCTGGAGGCCGGACACTCACTATGGCTACACCTTC.

The J gene is TRBJ1-1, the V gene TRBV7-8; the D gene is possibly TRBD1 (5 bases). This CDR3 has 13 residues. Looked up from germline, CDR1 is SGHVS and CDR2 is FQNEAQ. Trimming removed 1 base at V and 7 bases at J, with 10 bases between. CDR3 nucleotides: TGTGCCAGCAGCTTAGTCAGGGCCAATGAAGCTTTCTTT. It is translated as CASSLVRANEAFF.

The CDR3 loop is CASSWRGDTQYF. The CDR3 bases are TGTGCCAGTAGTTGGCGGGGCGATACGCAGTATTTT. The J gene is TRBJ2-3, the V gene TRBV19; maybe TRBD2 (6 bases). Germline CDR1 and CDR2: LNHDA and SQIVND (reference sequence). Trimming cost V 5 bases and J 6 bases, with 9 bases left between them. CDR3 length equals 12 residues. Full variable domain (rest looked up from reference TRBV19 and TRBJ2-3): DGGITQSPKYLFRKEGQNVTLSCEQNLNHDAMYWYRQDPGQGLRLIYYSQIVNDFQKGDIAEGYSVSREKKESFPLTVTSAQKNPTAFYLCASSWRGDTQYFGPGTRLTVL.

The rearrangement joins TRBV27 to TRBJ1-6; D is ambiguous. The CDR3 consists of 15 residues. Deletions cut 2 bases from V and 3 bases from J, with 8 bases between. The germline gives CDR1 MNHEY, CDR2 SMNVEV (reference sequence). The CDR3 region has the DNA TGTGCCAGCAGTTTAGGGCAGCTCTATAATTCACCCCTCCACTTT. This gives the protein CASSLGQLYNSPLHF.

The rearrangement joins TRBV14 to TRBJ1-2; TRBD1 matches at 8 bases. The CDR3 loop spans 15 amino acids. Per the germline V gene, CDR1 is SGHDN and CDR2 is FVKESK. Trimming removed 3 bases from V and 4 bases from J; junction bases left unmatched: 7. The DNA for the CDR3 is TGTGCCAGCAGCCAGGGACAGGCGCCGACCTATGGCTACACCTTC. Residues: CASSQGQAPTYGYTF.

The chain uses TRBV6-5 and TRBJ2-7; 7 bases fit TRBD1. The V gene's germline CDR1 is MNHEY and CDR2 SVGAGI. This CDR3 spans 14 amino acids. The trim removed 10 bases at V and 3 bases at J, leaving 12 bases unmatched. This CDR3 reads CAIYRGRGNYEQYF. CDR3 DNA sequence: TGTGCCATCTACAGGGGCAGGGGGAACTACGAGCAGTACTTC.

The chain couples TRBV10-2 to TRBJ2-3; possibly TRBD1 for D (5 bases). The CDR3 has 13 residues. V was shortened by 6 bases and J by 6 bases, with 13 bases between the two germline ends. CDR1 is WSHSY, CDR2 SAAADI, per germline. CDR3 sequence: CASREGARDTQYF. The DNA for the CDR3 is TGCGCCAGCAGGGAAGGGGCCCGGGATACGCAGTATTTT.

V gene TRBV12-3 or TRBV12-4 combines with J gene TRBJ2-2; the D gene is possibly TRBD2 (5 bases). V dropped 3 bases and J dropped 8 bases, with 7 bases sitting between them. The CDR3 consists of 12 residues. The CDR3 bases are TGTGCCAGCAGTTTCCGAGGGGGGGAGCTGTTTTTT. Amino acid sequence: CASSFRGGELFF.

The chain employs TRBV2 and TRBJ2-7; D unclear. Germline V gene data show CDR1 as SNHLY and CDR2 as FYNNEI. This CDR3 spans 11 amino acids. Trimming took off 7 bases at V and 12 bases at J, with 16 bases between the two ends. In nucleotides, the CDR3 is TGTGCCAGCAAGCTAGAGGAGTTGGGGTACTTC. Translation gives CASKLEELGYF.

The chain couples TRBV18 to TRBJ1-1, with 10 positions matching TRBD1. CDR1 and CDR2 from the germline V gene are KGHSH and LQKENI. Trimming cost V 6 bases and J 4 bases; bases outside gene matches: 8. The CDR3 is 15 amino acids. Here the CDR3 reads CASSMATGGGTEAFF. The CDR3 nucleotides read TGTGCCAGCTCCATGGCGACAGGGGGCGGCACTGAAGCTTTCTTT.

The chain joins TRBV7-3 to TRBJ2-5; 10 bases map to TRBD1. Germline trimming cut 4 bases from V and 4 bases from J; bases unmatched to any gene: 3. Germline V CDR1 and CDR2: SGHTA, FQGTGA. The CDR3 length is 14 residues. The CDR3 region is CASSSGTGAETQYF. The DNA for the CDR3 is TGTGCCAGCAGCTCAGGGACAGGGGCAGAGACCCAGTACTTC.

This sequence joins TRBV6-5 and TRBJ1-1; D gene uncertain. The CDR3 length is 16 residues. Germline V gene data show CDR1 as MNHEY and CDR2 as SVGAGI. Trimming left V 0 bases short and J 2 bases short, with 13 bases between. CDR3 region: CASSYSPRRLNTEAFF. Written as DNA, the CDR3 is TGTGCCAGCAGTTACTCTCCTAGGCGGCTTAACACTGAAGCTTTCTTT.

The chain couples TRBV5-4 to TRBJ2-6; D is uncertain. The CDR3 loop spans 15 amino acids. V was pared by 4 bases and J by 1 base, with 9 bases between. The germline V gene has CDR1 SGHNT and CDR2 YYREEE (reference sequence). Written as DNA, the CDR3 is TGTGCCAGCAGCCCCACAAGATCTGGGGCCAACGTCCTGACTTTC. It yields the protein CASSPTRSGANVLTF.

Note on this clone: This same CDR3 is encoded by further DNA sequences in the sample. Here the CDR3 DNA reads TGCGCCAGCAGCTATGGGGGGATGAACACTGAAGCTTTCTTT. Protein product: CASSYGGMNTEAFF. J is TRBJ1-1 and V is TRBV5-1; a possible D gene is TRBD1 (5 bases). CDR1 SGHRS and CDR2 YFSETQ come from the germline V gene. The CDR3 loop spans 14 amino acids. Trimming took 3 bases from V and 0 from J, leaving 9 bases between them.

The chain couples TRBV5-6 to TRBJ1-2; D not resolved. The CDR3 length is 13 residues. Trimming pared 3 bases from V and 4 bases from J, leaving 10 bases between. Looked up from germline, CDR1 is SGHDT and CDR2 is YYEEEE. The CDR3 here is CASSSAMIYGYTF. The DNA for the CDR3 is TGTGCCAGCAGCTCCGCGATGATCTATGGCTACACCTTC.

The V gene is TRBV29-1, the J gene TRBJ1-3, with 8 bases identical to TRBD1. This CDR3 spans 14 amino acids. The J segment lost 2 bases and the V segment lost 6 bases, leaving 6 bases of the junction unmatched. Germline V CDR1 and CDR2: SQVTM, ANQGSEA. The CDR3 reads CSVSGGNPGNTIYF. The CDR3 nucleotides read TGCAGCGTGTCAGGGGGCAATCCTGGAAACACCATATATTTT.

The J gene is TRBJ2-7, the V gene TRBV7-2; no clear D. The germline V and J ends were trimmed by 2 bases and 1 base, with 12 bases remaining between them. CDR1 and CDR2 from the germline V gene are SGHTA and FQGNSA. The CDR3 runs 15 residues. The CDR3, as DNA: TGTGCCAGCAGCTTATTCGCGGCGCCGTCCTACGAGCAGTACTTC. Its protein product is CASSLFAAPSYEQYF.

The CDR3 coding sequence is TGTGCCAGCAGACCCACAGGGTTCTATGGCTACACCTTC. This codes for CASRPTGFYGYTF. This chain connects TRBV6-6 to TRBJ1-2; D possibly corresponds to TRBD1 (6 bases). The CDR3 has 13 amino acids. Trimming removed 6 bases at V and 4 bases at J, with 12 bases between. CDR1 MNHNY and CDR2 SVGAGI come from the germline V gene (reference sequence).